Presented here are 8 T cell receptor beta chains from one specimen sequenced in a study of blood T cell repertoires in COVID-19. The method was immunoSEQ multiplex PCR; TCRdb's version includes in-frame clones alone and lacks a portion of them. The sample comprises 100,000 to 150,000 clones, around 70% of which are singletons, and around 6% rests with the top ten. Sequenced sample: peripheral blood. These receptors were collected from a man aged 55 to 70 with acute or convalescent COVID-19.

This rearrangement joins TRBV7-3 to TRBJ1-5, with no clear D. The germline V and J ends were trimmed by 2 bases and 3 bases, with 5 bases remaining between them. This CDR3 is built from 13 residues. Germline CDR1 and CDR2: SGHTA and FQGTGA. DNA for the CDR3: TGTGCCAGCAGCTTACAACACAATCAGCCCCAGCATTTT. Translated, it gives CASSLQHNQPQHF.

V is TRBV5-6 and J is TRBJ1-1; TRBD1 might be the D (5 bases). V was trimmed by 3 bases and J by 8 bases, leaving 11 bases between them. CDR3 length: 12 amino acids. In germline, CDR1 is SGHDT, CDR2 YYEEEE. CDR3 sequence reads: CASSSRSGEAFF. As DNA, the CDR3 is TGTGCCAGCAGCTCAAGATCAGGGGAAGCTTTCTTT.

This clone was recorded once. The chain employs TRBV12-5 and TRBJ1-5; 8 bases fit TRBD1. The CDR3 contains 15 residues. CDR1 is LGHNT, CDR2 FRNRAP, per germline. V shed 5 bases, J shed 6 bases, and the junction held 9 bases outside the gene matches. CDR3 protein: CASGPGTGHGQPQHF. CDR3 nucleotides: TGTGCTAGTGGTCCCGGGACAGGTCATGGTCAGCCCCAGCATTTT.

This clone was recorded many times. The CDR3 DNA follows: TGTGCCAGCAGTTTGACTAGCGGGAACTACAATGAGCAGTTCTTC. This sequence encodes CASSLTSGNYNEQFF. The gene calls are TRBV27 and TRBJ2-1; 11 bases are a match to TRBD2. This CDR3 spans 15 amino acids. Trimming took 3 bases from V and 3 from J; bases not matched to a gene: 1. The germline V gene has CDR1 MNHEY and CDR2 SMNVEV (reference sequence).

This rearrangement joins TRBV11-3 to TRBJ2-2, with 10 bases aligning to TRBD2. With V trimmed by 3 bases and J by 6 bases, 4 bases remained unmatched. The V gene's germline CDR1 is SGHNT and CDR2 YENEEA. The CDR3 is made up of 15 amino acids. This CDR3 reads CASSFVSGRAGELFF. DNA for the CDR3: TGTGCCAGCAGCTTTGTCAGCGGGAGGGCCGGGGAGCTGTTTTTT. Using reference TRBV11-3 and TRBJ2-2 for the parts outside the CDR3, the full variable domain is EAGVVQSPRYKIIEKKQPVAFWCNPISGHNTLYWYLQNLGQGPELLIRYENEEAVDDSQLPKDRFSAERLKGVDSTLKIQPAELGDSAVYLCASSFVSGRAGELFFGEGSRLTVL.

The CDR3 spells CAISAADTYGYTF. CDR3 DNA sequence: TGTGCCATCTCAGCCGCGGATACCTATGGCTACACCTTC. This sequence joins TRBV10-3 and TRBJ1-2, with D uncertain. The ends were cut back, 8 bases at V and 4 bases at J, with 14 bases in the middle. The CDR3 runs to 13 residues. CDR1 and CDR2 (germline): ENHRY, SYGVKD.

The rearrangement links TRBV13 to TRBJ1-1; 9 nucleotides align to TRBD1. V lost 5 bases to trimming and J lost 3 bases; unmatched junction nucleotides: 7. There are 15 residues in the CDR3. The V gene's germline CDR1 is PRHDT and CDR2 FYEKMQ (reference sequence). CDR3 sequence: CASSPLDRGYTEAFF. CDR3 DNA sequence: TGTGCCAGCAGCCCACTGGACAGGGGTTACACTGAAGCTTTCTTT.

The chain uses TRBV7-3 and TRBJ2-5, with TRBD2 matching over 9 bases. Per the germline V gene, CDR1 is SGHTA and CDR2 is FQGTGA. V lost 4 bases, J lost 5 bases, and 20 bases stayed unmatched. The CDR3 runs 19 residues. The CDR3 spells CASSSRGLAGAPLGETQYF. The CDR3 region has the DNA TGTGCCAGCAGCTCCCGTGGATTAGCGGGGGCCCCCCTGGGGGAGACCCAGTACTTC.